One sample yielded the 23 T cell receptor beta chains listed below, sequenced in a study of blood T cells in healthy people across ages. A J-beta primer mix and a sample-barcoded 5' primer were used in a second PCR of about 6 to 12 cycles. In TCRdb, the 5' RACE reads were re-called with MiXCR into one record per CDR3 protein. Among more than 800,000 distinct CDR3 sequences listed, more than 25% were seen once. Source material: blood. All receptors come from a woman older than 75 in good health.

Concerning this clonotype itself: The junction does not match germline at one end; this may be a read error. This chain uses TRBV7-9 with TRBJ1-4, with 9 bases matching TRBD1. This CDR3 has 14 amino acids. From germline, CDR1 is SEHNR and CDR2 FQNEAQ (reference sequence). The CDR3 DNA reads as TGTGCCAGCACTTCCGGGACAGGGAGCGAAAAACGGTTTTTT. This sequence encodes CASTSGTGSEKRFF.

Comment on this clonotype: A much more abundant neighbour one base away suggests this may be a read error. This chain joins TRBV6-1 and TRBJ1-4; 7 bases map to TRBD1. CDR1 and CDR2 (germline): MNHNS, SASEGT. The CDR3 is made up of 18 amino acids. The ends lost 8 bases at V and 0 bases at J; junction bases unmatched: 15. The CDR3 loop is CASLGGTARAATNEKLFF. The CDR3 bases are TGTGCCAGCCTAGGCGGGACAGCCCGCGCAGCAACTAATGAAAAACTGTTTTTT.

The rearrangement joins TRBV6-5 to TRBJ2-3; 7 bases align to TRBD2. The junction had 8 bases not matched to a gene; V was cut back by 0 bases and J by 2 bases. CDR1 and CDR2 (germline): MNHEY, SVGAGI. CDR3 size: 17 residues. CDR3 protein: CASSYSSRGDFTDTQYF. CDR3 bases: TGTGCCAGCAGTTACTCGAGTCGGGGGGACTTCACAGATACGCAGTATTTT.

The V call is TRBV12-3 or TRBV12-4, the J call TRBJ2-1; tentatively, D is TRBD1 or TRBD2 (5 bases each). The CDR3 is made up of 15 amino acids. V dropped 5 bases and J dropped 2 bases, with 13 bases sitting between them. The CDR3 sequence: CASSPGARAYNEQFF. Written as DNA, the CDR3 is TGTGCCAGCAGTCCCGGGGCAAGAGCCTACAATGAGCAGTTCTTC.

This clonotype was observed a handful of times. This chain joins TRBV20-1 and TRBJ2-3; 7 nucleotides match TRBD1. The CDR3 consists of 15 residues. The germline gives CDR1 DFQATT, CDR2 SNEGSKA (reference sequence). V was pared by 3 bases and J by 4 bases, with 10 bases of the junction left unmatched. The CDR3 loop reads CSASSRGRRADTQYF. The CDR3 DNA reads TGCAGTGCTAGTTCTAGGGGGCGCCGGGCAGATACGCAGTATTTT.

This clonotype was seen ten or more times. The chain recombines TRBV7-2 with TRBJ2-1, with 8 positions matching TRBD2. The CDR3 has 15 residues. With 5 bases clipped from V and 5 bases from J, the junction kept 8 bases outside the gene matches. In germline, CDR1 is SGHTA, CDR2 FQGNSA. The CDR3 DNA reads as TGTGCCAGCAGCCTCGGGGGGGCCAACGACAATGAGCAGTTCTTC. It encodes CASSLGGANDNEQFF.

This clonotype has ten or more counts. J is TRBJ2-1 and V is TRBV7-2, with unresolved D. The germline V and J ends were trimmed by 1 base and 3 bases, with 7 bases remaining between them. CDR1 and CDR2 from the germline V gene are SGHTA and FQGNSA. The CDR3 spans 14 residues. CDR3 bases: TGTGCCAGCAGCTTAGAGACGATCTACAATGAGCAGTTCTTC. This encodes CASSLETIYNEQFF. The whole variable domain, filled in from reference TRBV7-2 and TRBJ2-1, reads GAGVSQSPSNKVTEKGKDVELRCDPISGHTALYWYRQSLGQGLEFLIYFQGNSAPDKSGLPSDRFSAERTGGSVSTLTIQRTQQEDSAVYLCASSLETIYNEQFFGPGTRLTVL.

This clonotype was picked up many times. This sequence joins TRBV15 and TRBJ2-1, with TRBD1 matching over 9 bases. This CDR3 is 16 amino acids long. Germline V gene sequence: CDR1 LNHNV, CDR2 YYDKDF (reference sequence). The trim removed 2 bases at V and 5 bases at J, leaving 7 bases unmatched. CDR3 DNA: TGTGCCACCAGCAGAACCGGACAGGGGATGAACAATGAGCAGTTCTTC. This encodes CATSRTGQGMNNEQFF.

This clonotype turned up a few times. The chain recombines TRBV5-7 with TRBJ2-1; the D is unclear. TRBV5-7 is an ORF for which the function is uncertain. V lost 0 bases and J 0 bases, leaving 10 bases between the germline ends. The CDR3 sequence is 16 residues long. The CDR3 reads CASSLAGVRSYNEQFF. CDR3 DNA sequence: TGTGCCAGCAGCTTGGCCGGAGTTCGCTCCTACAATGAGCAGTTCTTC.

This clonotype occurred many times. This rearrangement joins TRBV24-1 to TRBJ2-1, with TRBD1 identical over 9 bases. The CDR3 is made up of 17 amino acids. The germline V gene has CDR1 KGHDR and CDR2 SFDVKD. V gave up 3 bases and J gave up 4 bases; unmatched junction bases: 9. The DNA of the CDR3 is TGTGCCACCAGTGATCCTCCGGGACAGGGCCTTTACAATGAGCAGTTCTTC. As protein: CATSDPPGQGLYNEQFF.

V is TRBV7-9 and J is TRBJ1-1; 11 bases agree with TRBD1. V shed 6 bases and J 1 base; nucleotides not matched to a gene: 4. The CDR3 extends over 15 amino acids. The V gene's germline CDR1 is SEHNR and CDR2 FQNEAQ (reference sequence). CDR3 protein: CASRPGQGANTEAFF. In DNA, the CDR3 is TGTGCCAGCAGGCCAGGACAGGGGGCGAACACTGAAGCTTTCTTT.

This clonotype was detected many times. The chain links TRBV12-3 or TRBV12-4 to TRBJ2-7; D is unclear. The CDR3 totals 13 residues. Trimming took 9 bases from V and 3 from J, leaving 15 bases between them. The CDR3 loop reads CASLKTVNYEQYF. The CDR3 coding sequence is TGTGCCAGTCTTAAGACGGTGAACTACGAGCAGTACTTC.

This clonotype was picked up a small number of times. The chain couples TRBV7-2 to TRBJ2-2, with 9 bases fitting TRBD2. The CDR3 is 16 residues long. Germline-derived CDR1 and CDR2 are SGHTA and FQGNSA. Trimming removed 3 bases from V and 8 bases from J; junction bases left unmatched: 10. The chain's CDR3 is CASSFPSGVLRGELFF. CDR3 nucleotides: TGTGCCAGCAGCTTCCCTAGCGGGGTTCTCAGGGGGGAGCTGTTTTTT.

This clonotype was seen at least ten times. The chain has TRBV7-2 and TRBJ1-2; no clear D. The CDR3 is made up of 14 amino acids. Looked up from germline, CDR1 is SGHTA and CDR2 is FQGNSA. V lost 5 bases and J lost 4, with 14 bases in between. CDR3 coding DNA: TGTGCCAGCAGCCCCCGTTTGGCTGGCTATGGCTACACCTTC. Amino acids: CASSPRLAGYGYTF.

V gene TRBV6-5 combines with J gene TRBJ1-4; 7 positions match TRBD1. The V segment lost 2 bases and the J segment 1 base; nucleotides outside the gene matches: 1. CDR3 length equals 15 residues. CDR1 and CDR2 (germline): MNHEY, SVGAGI. CDR3 sequence (DNA): TGTGCCAGCAGTTACAGGGGGCGAACTAATGAAAAACTGTTTTTT. Translation gives CASSYRGRTNEKLFF.

The CDR3 here is CAISEGGRRSGNTIYF. DNA for the CDR3: TGTGCCATCAGTGAGGGAGGGAGGCGCTCTGGAAACACCATATATTTT. The V gene is TRBV10-3, the J gene TRBJ1-3; D is uncertain. Trimming took off 2 bases at V and 0 bases at J, with 11 bases between the two ends. There are 16 residues in the CDR3. Germline loops: CDR1 ENHRY, CDR2 SYGVKD.

The J gene is TRBJ1-4, the V gene TRBV18; D is possibly TRBD1 (5 bases). The CDR3 has 12 amino acids. V was shortened by 6 bases and J by 10 bases, with 12 bases between the two germline ends. CDR1 is KGHSH and CDR2 is LQKENI in the germline V gene. As DNA, the CDR3 is TGTGCCAGCTCTACCCCTAGGGGAAAACTGTTTTTT. Amino acid sequence: CASSTPRGKLFF.

The table lists this clonotype with many counts. The rearrangement links TRBV11-3 to TRBJ2-7, with 8 bases lining up with TRBD1. The CDR3 spans 15 residues. J gave up 1 base and V 0 bases, and 2 bases lay outside the gene matches. The V gene's germline CDR1 is SGHNT and CDR2 YENEEA. CDR3 sequence: CASSLDRDRSYEQYF. In nucleotides, the CDR3 is TGTGCCAGCAGCTTAGACCGGGACAGGTCCTACGAGCAGTACTTC.

This clonotype was seen only a few times. The gene calls are TRBV2 and TRBJ1-5, with no clear D. Germline V lookup: CDR1 SNHLY, CDR2 FYNNEI. The V end lost 1 base, the J end lost 9 bases, and 13 bases lay between the germline ends. This CDR3 spans 14 amino acids. This chain's CDR3 is CASSEGQTLGPQHF. The CDR3, as DNA: TGTGCCAGCAGTGAAGGGCAGACCCTGGGGCCCCAGCATTTT.

Notes on this clonotype: A much larger clone lies one base from this, so it may be a read error. The V call is TRBV7-2, the J call TRBJ2-1; the D gene is possibly TRBD1 (7 bases). Trimming shortened V by 5 bases and J by 6 bases, and 14 bases separated the two germline ends. Germline V gene sequence: CDR1 SGHTA, CDR2 FQGNSA. This CDR3 is 14 amino acids long. The CDR3 DNA sequence: TGTGCCAGCAGCCCCCAGGGGGGCCGCAATGAGCAGTTCTTC. It translates to CASSPQGGRNEQFF.

The genes are TRBV7-6 and TRBJ2-7, with D perhaps TRBD1 (5 bases). The CDR3 is made up of 16 amino acids. Germline V gives CDR1 SGHVS, CDR2 FNYEAQ. Trimming took 0 bases from V and 0 from J, leaving 12 bases between them. CDR3 loop: CASSLAAGHNSYEQYF. The CDR3 region has the DNA TGTGCCAGCAGCTTAGCTGCAGGACATAACTCCTACGAGCAGTACTTC.

This clonotype came up a few times. This chain joins TRBV30 and TRBJ2-2; D remains unclear. This CDR3 has 15 residues. Per germline, CDR1 GTSNPN and CDR2 SVGIG (reference sequence). Trimming removed 5 bases from V and 8 bases from J, with 21 bases in between. The CDR3 is CAWAHGVLGSGELFF. The CDR3, as DNA: TGTGCCTGGGCCCACGGTGTGTTAGGTTCGGGGGAGCTGTTTTTT.

The V gene is TRBV6-5, the J gene TRBJ1-1, with D possibly matching TRBD1 (5 bases). This CDR3 is built from 17 residues. Germline lookup yields CDR1 MNHEY and CDR2 SVGAGI. V was clipped by 0 bases and J by 7 bases, with 21 bases between them. The CDR3 loop is CASSYSWVGGREFEAFF. CDR3 sequence (DNA): TGTGCCAGCAGTTACTCTTGGGTTGGGGGTAGAGAGTTTGAAGCTTTCTTT.